A selection of T cell receptor beta chains follows, all from one sample in a study of cytomegalovirus exposure and HLA in healthy donors. The method was immunoSEQ multiplex PCR; TCRdb's version includes in-frame clones alone and lacks a portion of them. The sample holds fewer than 110,000 clones, 79% seen once. The sample consisted of PBMCs. These receptors were collected from a man aged 45-60 years in good health and CMV-seropositive. The CDR3 runs from the conserved cysteine through the conserved F or W. D genes are given only for firm matches. Only some rows state a clone size, as once, few, many or a class for expanded clones.

DNA: TGTGCCAGCAGTGAAACAGGGGGCTGGGATGAAAAACTGTTTTTT; CDR3: CASSETGGWDEKLFF; V: TRBV25-1; J: TRBJ1-4; size: NA; D: TRBD1
DNA: TGTGCCTGGATGACAGGGGGCATCGGCAGCGGGGAGCTGTTTTTT; CDR3: CAWMTGGIGSGELFF; V: TRBV30; J: TRBJ2-2; size: NA; D: TRBD1
DNA: TGTGCCAGCAGCCACGCGGGAGGGGGCAATGAGCAGTTCTTC; CDR3: CASSHAGGGNEQFF; V: TRBV4-2; J: TRBJ2-1; size: NA; D: TRBD2
DNA: TGCGCCAGCAGTGAGTCGACTAGCGGGACCCAGTACTTC; CDR3: CASSESTSGTQYF; V: TRBV10-1; J: TRBJ2-5; size: few; D: TRBD2
DNA: TGTGCCAGCAGCCGGGACAGGGCCCTGGATGAGCAGTTCTTC; CDR3: CASSRDRALDEQFF; V: TRBV6-1; J: TRBJ2-1; size: NA; D: TRBD1
DNA: TGCGCCAGCAGCATCAGGGCTTATGGGACTGAAGCTTTCTTT; CDR3: CASSIRAYGTEAFF; V: TRBV5-1; J: TRBJ1-1; size: NA; D: NA
DNA: TGTGCCAGCAGGACTAGCGGGAGGTTCACCGGGGAGCTGTTTTTT; CDR3: CASRTSGRFTGELFF; V: TRBV27; J: TRBJ2-2; size: NA; D: TRBD2
DNA: TGTGCCTGGAGAGGTTCAACAGTCAGTCAGCCCCAGCATTTT; CDR3: CAWRGSTVSQPQHF; V: TRBV30; J: TRBJ1-5; size: NA; D: NA
DNA: TGCGCCAGCAGCCAAACGAGCGGGAGGAGCGACGAGCAGTACTTC; CDR3: CASSQTSGRSDEQYF; V: TRBV4-1; J: TRBJ2-7; size: NA; D: TRBD2
DNA: TGTGCCAGCAGTTACTCCGGTGTGTTCACCTACGAGCAGTACTTC; CDR3: CASSYSGVFTYEQYF; V: TRBV6-5; J: TRBJ2-7; size: NA; D: NA
DNA: TGCGCCAGCAGCTTGGGAGCTCTCTCTGGAAACACCATATATTTT; CDR3: CASSLGALSGNTIYF; V: TRBV5-1; J: TRBJ1-3; size: NA; D: NA
DNA: TGTGCCAGCAGTTTTCGGGCAGGGGAAGAGACCCAGTACTTC; CDR3: CASSFRAGEETQYF; V: TRBV6-5; J: TRBJ2-5; size: NA; D: NA
DNA: TGTGCCAGCAGCTTTCAAGGGGGCACCGGGGAGCTGTTTTTT; CDR3: CASSFQGGTGELFF; V: TRBV7-8; J: TRBJ2-2; size: NA; D: NA
DNA: TGTGCCAGCAGCAGGGGGCAGAACACCGGGGAGCTGTTTTTT; CDR3: CASSRGQNTGELFF; V: TRBV6-1; J: TRBJ2-2; size: NA; D: TRBD1
DNA: TGCAGCGCCGGACAGGAATACGAAAAACTGTTTTTT; CDR3: CSAGQEYEKLFF; V: TRBV29-1; J: TRBJ1-4; size: NA; D: TRBD1
DNA: TGTGCCAGCAGCCAAACAGGGTTAGGGACAACCGGGGAGCTGTTTTTT; CDR3: CASSQTGLGTTGELFF; V: TRBV7-3; J: TRBJ2-2; size: NA; D: NA
DNA: TGTGCCATCAGTGACAGGACACTCTCCTACGAGCAGTACTTC; CDR3: CAISDRTLSYEQYF; V: TRBV10-3; J: TRBJ2-7; size: NA; D: NA
DNA: TGTGCCTGGGAAACTGCATTCCAAGAGACCCAGTACTTC; CDR3: CAWETAFQETQYF; V: TRBV30; J: TRBJ2-5; size: NA; D: NA
DNA: TGTGCCAGCTCAGGGACTAGCGGGAGAGAGACCCAGTACTTC; CDR3: CASSGTSGRETQYF; V: TRBV18; J: TRBJ2-5; size: NA; D: TRBD2
DNA: TGTGCCTTGACATTCCGGAGCAATCAGCCCCAGCATTTT; CDR3: CALTFRSNQPQHF; V: TRBV13; J: TRBJ1-5; size: NA; D: NA
DNA: TGTGCCAGCAGTGAAAGTAGTCTCGGGCTAGCGGGAGGCCCGTACTTC; CDR3: CASSESSLGLAGGPYF; V: TRBV6-1; J: TRBJ2-5; size: NA; D: TRBD2
DNA: TGTGCCAGCAGCTTAGGGAAGACTAGCTCCTACGAGCAGTACTTC; CDR3: CASSLGKTSSYEQYF; V: TRBV11-1; J: TRBJ2-7; size: NA; D: NA
DNA: TGTGCCAGCAGTCAACGGGACAACAATCAGCCCCAGCATTTT; CDR3: CASSQRDNNQPQHF; V: TRBV2; J: TRBJ1-5; size: NA; D: NA
DNA: TGTGCCAGCAGCCACCGCTTAACAGGTAGGCCGGTAAATGAGCAGTTCTTC; CDR3: CASSHRLTGRPVNEQFF; V: TRBV7-9; J: TRBJ2-1; size: NA; D: NA
DNA: TGTGCCAGCAGCGTGGTCGGACTAGCGGGAGTTTTAGGTAATGAGCAGTTCTTC; CDR3: CASSVVGLAGVLGNEQFF; V: TRBV5-8; J: TRBJ2-1; size: NA; D: TRBD2
DNA: TGCAGAGGTTGGTATACTAGCGGGACCCGACCTAACACAGATACGCAGTATTTT; CDR3: CRGWYTSGTRPNTDTQYF; V: TRBV29-1; J: TRBJ2-3; size: NA; D: TRBD2
DNA: TGTGCCAGCGGGCGTATCGGGGGGTCCTACGAGCAGTACTTC; CDR3: CASGRIGGSYEQYF; V: TRBV7-9; J: TRBJ2-7; size: once; D: TRBD2
DNA: TGTGCCAGCAGCCAAACACTAGCGGGAGTTGAGACCCAGTACTTC; CDR3: CASSQTLAGVETQYF; V: TRBV14; J: TRBJ2-5; size: NA; D: TRBD2
DNA: TGCGCCAGCAGCTTTCGACTAGCAAGCCCCAATTTCCGAGACGAGCAGTACTTC; CDR3: CASSFRLASPNFRDEQYF; V: TRBV5-1; J: TRBJ2-7; size: NA; D: TRBD2
DNA: TGTGCCAGCAGTCACCCACGGGGGACGCCTCTCTACAATGAGCAGTTCTTC; CDR3: CASSHPRGTPLYNEQFF; V: TRBV28; J: TRBJ2-1; size: NA; D: NA
DNA: TGCGCCAGCAGCCAGGACAGGACAGGGGGATCCTACGAGCAGTACTTC; CDR3: CASSQDRTGGSYEQYF; V: TRBV4-1; J: TRBJ2-7; size: NA; D: TRBD1
DNA: TGTGCCAGCAGCAGATCGGGACACGAAGGCCTCCTGAAATATGGCTACACCTTC; CDR3: CASSRSGHEGLLKYGYTF; V: TRBV9; J: TRBJ1-2; size: once; D: NA
DNA: TGTGCCAGCAGTTACTCGATCGCGACAGGGGAACAGCCCCAGCATTTT; CDR3: CASSYSIATGEQPQHF; V: TRBV6-5; J: TRBJ1-5; size: NA; D: TRBD1
DNA: TGCGCCAGCAGCCCCCAGGCGGGAGGCCCCTCCTACGAGCAGTACTTC; CDR3: CASSPQAGGPSYEQYF; V: TRBV5-1; J: TRBJ2-7; size: NA; D: TRBD2
DNA: TGTGCCAGCAGCAATGTGGCGGGTGCATCCTACGAGCAGTACTTC; CDR3: CASSNVAGASYEQYF; V: TRBV7-6; J: TRBJ2-7; size: NA; D: NA
DNA: TGCGCCAGCAGCCTTTCAGGGGGAGGTAATCAGCCCCAGCATTTT; CDR3: CASSLSGGGNQPQHF; V: TRBV5-1; J: TRBJ1-5; size: few; D: TRBD1
DNA: TGTGCCAGCAGTGAACGAGGGCGGGGTGGTGGCTACACCTTC; CDR3: CASSERGRGGGYTF; V: TRBV6-1; J: TRBJ1-2; size: NA; D: NA
DNA: TGTGCCAGCAGTTACTCGGGACAGGGAGGCGAGCAGTACTTC; CDR3: CASSYSGQGGEQYF; V: TRBV28; J: TRBJ2-7; size: NA; D: TRBD1
DNA: TGTGCCAGCAGTTTATCCTGGCGGGGCGCAGATACGCAGTATTTT; CDR3: CASSLSWRGADTQYF; V: TRBV27; J: TRBJ2-3; size: NA; D: NA
DNA: TGTGCCAGTGACAGGGGCGCCGTTGAAGCTTTCTTT; CDR3: CASDRGAVEAFF; V: TRBV19; J: TRBJ1-1; size: once; D: TRBD1
DNA: TGTGCCAGCAGCGTAGGGTCAGGGGAGGGAAACACCATATATTTT; CDR3: CASSVGSGEGNTIYF; V: TRBV9; J: TRBJ1-3; size: NA; D: NA
DNA: TGCGCCAGCAGCCAAGATTGGCCAGGGGGGTCCTACGAGCAGTACTTC; CDR3: CASSQDWPGGSYEQYF; V: TRBV4-3; J: TRBJ2-7; size: few; D: NA
DNA: TGTGCCAGCAGCCCGACCGGGGCAGGGGACGAGACCCAGTACTTC; CDR3: CASSPTGAGDETQYF; V: TRBV5-5; J: TRBJ2-5; size: NA; D: NA
DNA: TGTGCCAGTAGTATACCGGACAGGGTGGGAGGTAGGAACACTGAAGCTTTCTTT; CDR3: CASSIPDRVGGRNTEAFF; V: TRBV19; J: TRBJ1-1; size: NA; D: TRBD1
DNA: TGTGCCAGCAGGGCCTCAGGCGTTAACACCGGGGAGCTGTTTTTT; CDR3: CASRASGVNTGELFF; V: TRBV25-1; J: TRBJ2-2; size: NA; D: NA
DNA: TGTGCCAGTAGTATTGATCCAGCCTACGAGCAGTACTTC; CDR3: CASSIDPAYEQYF; V: TRBV19; J: TRBJ2-7; size: NA; D: NA
DNA: TGTGCCAGCAGCTTGGTTGTAGCGGGAGGGGCAGAGACCCAGTACTTC; CDR3: CASSLVVAGGAETQYF; V: TRBV7-2; J: TRBJ2-5; size: NA; D: TRBD2
DNA: TGTGCCAGCAGTGAAGGGTTTGGACTCCTATTAAGCTCCTACGAGCAGTACTTC; CDR3: CASSEGFGLLLSSYEQYF; V: TRBV2; J: TRBJ2-7; size: NA; D: NA
DNA: TGTGCCAGCAGCTCGCCGCGGACAGGGGGCTGGGAGACCCAGTACTTC; CDR3: CASSSPRTGGWETQYF; V: TRBV7-9; J: TRBJ2-5; size: NA; D: TRBD1
DNA: TGCGCCAGCACCAGTGGCTGGCGGGGGGCCGCGAACACCGGGGAGCTGTTTTTT; CDR3: CASTSGWRGAANTGELFF; V: TRBV4-1; J: TRBJ2-2; size: NA; D: TRBD2